Described below is a single T cell receptor (beta chain) sequence and its context. The junction had 9 bases not matched to a gene; V was cut back by 5 bases and J by 6 bases. Germline CDR1 reads MNHEY; CDR2 reads SVGEGT. The CDR3 has 14 residues. These data are taken from a study of control samples from healthy donors and cancer patients. TCRdb's table, derived via immunoSEQ multiplex PCR, lists solely in-frame clones and lacks some. The table has about 92,000 clones, 82% seen once. The chain is built from TRBV6-2 or TRBV6-3 and TRBJ1-1; 7 nucleotides match TRBD1. The sequence derives from a woman aged 55-70 years in good health. The sequenced sample consisted of blood. In DNA form, the CDR3 reads TGTGCCAGCAGTAAGACAGGGTTGGCATCTGAAGCTTTCTTT. The encoded protein is CASSKTGLASEAFF.